This T cell receptor beta chain was recorded in a study of post-analysis software for immune sequencing data. About the study: Courses of disease covered relapsing-remitting, secondary progressive and progressive-relapsing multiple sclerosis. Points from the study as a whole: Four or five TRBV segments, including TRBV5-6, TRBV5-1 and TRBV20-1, were more frequent in patients than controls. When compared against controls, multiple sclerosis patients showed significantly lower normalized Chao1 diversity.

TCR beta libraries were prepared from cDNA with unique molecular identifiers. T cells numbering about 0.9 to 11 million yielded cDNA molecules that totaled about 500,000. TCRdb re-called the PCR reads with MiXCR, one entry per CDR3 protein. In the table there are 750,000 to 950,000 distinct CDR3 sequences, approximately 50% of which are singletons. The germline V gene has CDR1 LGHDT and CDR2 YNNKEL (reference sequence). The CDR3 consists of 14 residues. About this clonotype: What it binds is unknown.

The clonotype was recovered from a girl aged 10 to 17 with multiple sclerosis. The chain has TRBV3-1 and TRBJ2-5; 8 bases match TRBD1. The J call may be incorrect, as the DNA end agrees better with TRBJ2-7. Material for sequencing was blood. The CDR3 nucleotides read TGTGCCAGCAGTCTTATCGGGACAGGTCTCGAGCAGTACTTC. This sequence encodes CASSLIGTGLEQYF.